This TCR beta chain was sequenced for a study of blood T cells in healthy people across ages. General observations from the study: The study lacked donor CMV status, which possibly confounded expanded clonotype changes.

Note on this clonotype: Its antigen is currently unknown.

A second 7 to 11 cycle PCR used barcoded and J-beta primers. TCRdb re-analysed the 5' RACE reads in MiXCR, keeping a single row per CDR3 protein. The sample consists of roughly 1,500,000 distinct CDR3 sequences, 42% of them appearing once. The CDR3 sequence is 16 residues long. Germline CDR1 and CDR2: SGHRS and YFSETQ. V was cut by 5 bases and J by 2 bases, with 18 bases left in between. The sequencing input was blood. The rearrangement links TRBV5-1 to TRBJ2-3; possible D gene TRBD2, 6 bases. The clonotype comes from a woman under 30 in good health. The CDR3 DNA reads as TGCGCCAGCAGTCGTTTAGCGGAGCCCAACACAGATACGCAGTATTTT. Its translation is CASSRLAEPNTDTQYF.